The entry that follows covers one TCR beta chain sequence. Its antigen is not yet known. No much larger clone exists at a distance of one base, and base qualities are not known. Receptor libraries were prepared by the immunoSEQ multiplex PCR assay. For the original study's pipeline: A statistical classification framework was built to diagnose cytomegalovirus status from the catalog of TCR beta chain sequences. TCRdb retrieved this table from immuneACCESS and kept in-frame rearrangements only. Not all clones are present; in checked studies, unresolved V genes account for under half, and no reason is known for the remainder. For V, J and clone size, that table is used; D and trimming come from the DNA. The table for this sample lists about 180,000 clones; 75% to 90% of them were counted only once. The leading ten clones occupy roughly 15% of the sample. The germline V gene supplies CDR1 MDHEN and CDR2 SYDVKM. The CDR3 holds 12 amino acids from the cysteine to the phenylalanine. This entry keeps only the CDR3 DNA: 36 bases, framed from base 1. V lost 5 bases and J lost 3 bases; the stretch between them is 7 bases long.

This specimen comes from a study of cytomegalovirus exposure and HLA in healthy donors (dated by TCRdb to the late 2010s). Looking at the study overall: The 650 to 750 repertoires of the first cohort and the roughly 120 validation repertoires were produced on the same platform, according to a later analysis. The study was designed to test whether signatures of past pathogen exposure could be identified by cataloging public T cell receptors. Along with the roughly 670-subject first cohort, a separate validation cohort of 120 different subjects was used. To predict cytomegalovirus infection status, the study brought together high-throughput TCR immunosequencing, statistical association of individual TCRs with disease status, and machine learning.

Results and caveats for the whole study, not just this receptor: A total of fewer than 200 TCR beta chains were listed by the study as associated with cytomegalovirus. Three of the identified cytomegalovirus-associated TCR beta chains were confirmed in vitro to be specific for cytomegalovirus antigens. The authors suggested that the approach could potentially be extended to other disease states and immunological phenotypes. All 120 or so repertoires were used to score co-occurrence in the validation cohort in a later analysis, because that analysis had no HLA typing for the cohort. The classifier was reported to diagnose cytomegalovirus status with high specificity and sensitivity in both the original and validation cohorts. Most TCR sequences were seen in very few donors, while some public TCRs were found in many individuals. Of the cluster scores, roughly 95% were above 0 in a later analysis, which found that TCRs clustered in the first cohort also tended to co-occur in the 120 validation repertoires.

Donors formed part of the validation cohort, which comprised 120 subjects and was distinct from the first cohort of several hundred subjects. Sequencing input: PBMCs. This TCR came from a man aged 18 to 29 in good health and CMV-seropositive. The rearrangement joined TRBV28 to TRBJ1-2; tentative D gene TRBD1, with 6 bases matching. The nucleotides are TGTGCCAGCAGTCAGGGGTACTATGGCTACACCTTC. Its translation is CASSQGYYGYTF.